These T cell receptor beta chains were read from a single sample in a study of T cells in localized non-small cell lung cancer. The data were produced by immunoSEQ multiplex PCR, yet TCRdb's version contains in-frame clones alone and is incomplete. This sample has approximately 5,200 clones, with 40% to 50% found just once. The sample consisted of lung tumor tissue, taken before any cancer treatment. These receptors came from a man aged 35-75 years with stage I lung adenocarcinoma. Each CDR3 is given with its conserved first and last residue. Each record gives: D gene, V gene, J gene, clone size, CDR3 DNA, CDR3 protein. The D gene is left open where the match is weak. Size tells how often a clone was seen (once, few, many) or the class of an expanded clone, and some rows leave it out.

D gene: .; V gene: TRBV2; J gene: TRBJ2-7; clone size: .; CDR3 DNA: TGTGCCAGCGTGCGGAACCTTCACTACGAGCAGTACTTC; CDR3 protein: CASVRNLHYEQYF
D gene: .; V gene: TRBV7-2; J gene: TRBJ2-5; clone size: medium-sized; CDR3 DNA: TGTGCCAGCAGCTTAGGGGGTGGAGAGACCCAGTACTTC; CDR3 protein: CASSLGGGETQYF
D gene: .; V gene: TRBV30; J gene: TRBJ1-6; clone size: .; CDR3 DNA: TGTGCCTGGAGTGCGGACGGCCTCAATTCACCCCTCCACTTT; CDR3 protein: CAWSADGLNSPLHF
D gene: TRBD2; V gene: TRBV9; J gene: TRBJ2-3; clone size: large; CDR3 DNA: TGTGCCAGCGTGGGGCTAGCGGGAGGGCCGAATACGCAGTATTTT; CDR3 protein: CASVGLAGGPNTQYF
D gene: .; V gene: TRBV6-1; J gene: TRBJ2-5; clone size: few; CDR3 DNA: TGTGCCAGCAGTGAAGCCTCGGCCAGTAAAGAGACCCAGTACTTC; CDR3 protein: CASSEASASKETQYF
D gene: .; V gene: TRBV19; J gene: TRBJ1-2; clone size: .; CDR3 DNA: TGTGCCAGTAGTCCCGGACCGCTCTATGGCTACACCTTC; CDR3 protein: CASSPGPLYGYTF
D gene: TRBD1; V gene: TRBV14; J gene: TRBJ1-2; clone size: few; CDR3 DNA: TGTGCCAGCAGCCAAGATTCTGACAGGGGTGGCTACACCTTC; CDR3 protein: CASSQDSDRGGYTF
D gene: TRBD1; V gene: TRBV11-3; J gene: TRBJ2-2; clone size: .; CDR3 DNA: TGTGCCAGCAGCTTTTGGGCAGGGGGGAACACCGGGGAGCTGTTTTTT; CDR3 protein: CASSFWAGGNTGELFF
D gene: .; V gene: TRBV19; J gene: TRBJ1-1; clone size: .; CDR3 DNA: TGTGCCAGTAGTTGGGACTGGAACACTGAAGCTTTCTTT; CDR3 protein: CASSWDWNTEAFF
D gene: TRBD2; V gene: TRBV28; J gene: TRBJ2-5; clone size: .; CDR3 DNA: TGTGCCAGCAGGGGACCGGGACTAGCGACACAAGAGACCCAGTACTTC; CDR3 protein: CASRGPGLATQETQYF
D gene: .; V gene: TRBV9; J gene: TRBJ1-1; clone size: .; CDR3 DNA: TGTGCCAGCAGTTTCTTGAACACTGAAGCTTTCTTT; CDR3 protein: CASSFLNTEAFF
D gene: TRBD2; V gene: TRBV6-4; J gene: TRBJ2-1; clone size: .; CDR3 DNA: TGTGCCAGCGGTAAGCAAGCGGGAACCTACAATGAGCAGTTCTTC; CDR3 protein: CASGKQAGTYNEQFF
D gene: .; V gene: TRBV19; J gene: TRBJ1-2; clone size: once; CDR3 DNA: TGTGCCAGTAGTAACCCCACAGGAGGGGGTAGCTATGGCTACACCTTC; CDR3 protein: CASSNPTGGGSYGYTF
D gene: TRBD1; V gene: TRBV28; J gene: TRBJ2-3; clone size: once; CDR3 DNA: TGTGCCAGCAGGGGCAGGACAGGGGTCATCACAGATACGCAGTATTTT; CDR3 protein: CASRGRTGVITDTQYF
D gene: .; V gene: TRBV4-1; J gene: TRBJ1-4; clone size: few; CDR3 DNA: TGCGCCAGCAGCCAACCTCGGCAGATCTTTAATGAAAAACTGTTTTTT; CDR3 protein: CASSQPRQIFNEKLFF
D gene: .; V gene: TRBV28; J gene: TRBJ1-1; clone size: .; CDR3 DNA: TGTGCCAGCATTTATAGGGGTAAATTTTTTCAAACTGAAGCTTTCTTT; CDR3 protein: CASIYRGKFFQTEAFF